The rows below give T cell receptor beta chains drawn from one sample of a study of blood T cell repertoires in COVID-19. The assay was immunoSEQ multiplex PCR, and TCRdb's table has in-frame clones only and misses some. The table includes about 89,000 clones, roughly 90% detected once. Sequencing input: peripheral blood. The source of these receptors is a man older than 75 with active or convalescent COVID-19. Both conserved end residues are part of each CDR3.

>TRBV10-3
CAISGLLGGRKNTGELFF
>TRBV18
CASSVGQGDQPQHF
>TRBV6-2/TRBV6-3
CASSYSGRRETF
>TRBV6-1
CASSESRDTQYF
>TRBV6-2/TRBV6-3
CASSHREGAQHF
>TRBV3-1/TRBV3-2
CASSHGTVGNTEAFF
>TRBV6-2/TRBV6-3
CASSYDGLAGLSTSTDTQYF
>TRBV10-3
CAISDGGYYNEQFF
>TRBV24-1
CATSHSGRFYEQYF
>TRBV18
CASSPSGSQQGEQYF
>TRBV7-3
CASSPGTGGEQYF